The entry below describes one TCR beta chain. Antigen: not known. A much larger clone differs from this one at a single base, so this may be a read error. With a J-beta primer mix and a sample-barcoded 5' primer, a second PCR ran about 7 to 12 cycles. Using its own MiXCR run on the 5' RACE reads, TCRdb lists one record per CDR3 protein. This sample has fewer than 650,000 distinct CDR3 sequences, with 27% found just once. This record comes from a study of blood T cells in healthy people across ages. About the study: Template switching caught about one barcoded beta molecule for each two T cells. Points from the study as a whole: With age, beta diversity per million T cells declined roughly linearly, significantly by 35 to 40.

Germline V lookup: CDR1 MNHEY, CDR2 SMNVEV (reference sequence). The length of the CDR3 is 13 residues. Drawn from each donor were around 10 milliliters of peripheral blood. These data also featured in a second study, about T cells of mothers and their children.

This clonotype was sampled from a boy younger than 10 in good health. The genes are TRBV27 and TRBJ2-6, with D perhaps matching TRBD1 (5 bases). Sequences were obtained from blood. CDR3 protein: CASSLTGANVLAF. In DNA form, the CDR3 reads TGTGCCAGCAGTTTAACTGGGGCCAACGTCCTGGCTTTC.